One and the same sample provided the 3 T cell receptor beta chains below, sequenced in a study of beta chain features in type 1 diabetes. Expressed TCRB transcripts got sequenced, as all isolated RNA was reverse transcribed. Data came from immunoSEQ multiplex PCR; TCRdb stores just in-frame clones and leaves some out. The sample lists around 170,000 clones, approximately 9.1% occurring once. Study-wide points: Significant though moderate, a shortening of TCRB CDR3s appeared in all four CD4+ subsets of Type 1 diabetes patients.

These receptors' antigens are unknown. The specimen was central memory CD4+ T cells from blood. Receptors were obtained from a woman in her 30s with type 1 diabetes.

The J gene is TRBJ1-1, the V gene TRBV28; D is perhaps TRBD1 (5 bases). Germline V gene lookup returns CDR1 MDHEN and CDR2 SYDVKM. The CDR3 contains 13 residues. V was pared by 6 bases and J by 3 bases, with 11 bases between. The CDR3 reads CASSPDSYTEAFF. The CDR3, as DNA: TGTGCCAGCAGCCCCGACAGTTACACTGAAGCTTTCTTT.

This clone was picked up a small number of times. This sequence joins TRBV6-5 and TRBJ1-2; D perhaps matches TRBD1 (5 bases). This CDR3 comprises 15 residues. The germline gives CDR1 MNHEY, CDR2 SVGAGI. The V end lost 5 bases, the J end lost 4 bases, and 17 bases lay between the germline ends. DNA of the CDR3: TGTGCCAGCAGTCCCGAGGGAGGGGATCGCTATGGCTACACCTTC. Encoded protein: CASSPEGGDRYGYTF.

The chain carries TRBV29-1 and TRBJ1-1, with 8 bases lining up with TRBD1. This CDR3 is 12 amino acids long. After removal of 5 bases from V and 8 bases from J, the junction contained 7 bases not matched to a gene. Germline CDR1 reads SQVTM; CDR2 reads ANQGSEA. The CDR3 sequence: CSVFGQGLEAFF. CDR3 DNA sequence: TGCAGCGTTTTTGGACAGGGCTTGGAAGCTTTCTTT.